The next 20 T cell receptor beta chains were all read from a single sample in a study of cytomegalovirus exposure and HLA in healthy donors. Primers: 60 Vbeta forward and 13 Jbeta reverse. Measured with immunoSEQ multiplex PCR; TCRdb has only the in-frame clones, and not every one. The data contain some 150,000 clones, around 79% of them singletons. Sequencing input: PBMCs. The receptors were gathered from a male donor in good health and CMV-seronegative.

This clone has only one observation. The chain couples TRBV6-5 to TRBJ1-6; 9 bases fit TRBD1. Trimming took 5 bases from V and 9 from J; bases not matched to a gene: 8. The CDR3 loop spans 15 amino acids. Germline values: CDR1 MNHEY, CDR2 SVGAGI. CDR3 protein: CASSPPGQGFSPLHF. The CDR3 coding sequence is TGTGCCAGCAGTCCCCCGGGACAGGGCTTTTCACCCCTCCACTTT.

The chain uses TRBV7-2 and TRBJ1-5, with 11 bases identical to TRBD1. The CDR3 runs 18 residues. Germline values: CDR1 SGHTA, CDR2 FQGNSA. V shed 5 bases and J 1 base; nucleotides not matched to a gene: 10. CDR3 nucleotide sequence: TGTGCCAGCAGCAACCATCCCGGACAGGGGGCAAGCAATCAGCCCCAGCATTTT. It translates to CASSNHPGQGASNQPQHF.

This clone was picked up a small number of times. This sequence joins TRBV11-2 and TRBJ1-2; D remains unclear. Germline V gene lookup returns CDR1 SGHAT and CDR2 FQNNGV. This CDR3 contains 12 residues. V gave up 5 bases and J gave up 8 bases, with 12 bases separating them. CDR3 sequence reads: CASSATHQGYTF. In nucleotides, the CDR3 is TGTGCCAGCAGCGCCACCCATCAGGGCTACACCTTC.

The chain recombines TRBV30 with TRBJ1-4; D is unclear. From germline, CDR1 is GTSNPN and CDR2 SVGIG (reference sequence). The V end lost 3 bases, the J end lost 7 bases, and 12 bases lay between the germline ends. This CDR3 is 13 amino acids long. The chain's CDR3 is CAWRVVGTEKLFF. The CDR3 region has the DNA TGTGCCTGGAGGGTAGTTGGTACTGAAAAACTGTTTTTT.

This clone occurred once. The chain uses TRBV20-1 and TRBJ2-5; the D gene is possibly TRBD1 (6 bases). With 6 bases removed from V and 4 bases from J, the gap between germline ends came to 9 bases. This CDR3 region has 11 residues. Per the germline V gene, CDR1 is DFQATT and CDR2 is SNEGSKA (reference sequence). The CDR3 reads CSAGQLETQYF. The CDR3 coding sequence is TGCAGTGCAGGACAGTTAGAGACCCAGTACTTC.

The chain uses TRBV10-2 and TRBJ2-3; 10 nucleotides agree with TRBD2. The CDR3 totals 19 residues. Losses at the gene ends were 10 bases for V and 1 base for J; bases not matched to a gene: 20. Germline V gives CDR1 WSHSY, CDR2 SAAADI. In DNA, the CDR3 is TGCGCCACCAGGGGCGGTGAGGGACTAGCGCCGAGGGGCACAGATACGCAGTATTTT. Translated, it gives CATRGGEGLAPRGTDTQYF.

The chain joins TRBV6-5 to TRBJ2-5, with 7 positions matching TRBD2. The V segment lost 4 bases and the J segment 7 bases; nucleotides outside the gene matches: 6. Germline loops: CDR1 MNHEY, CDR2 SVGAGI. The CDR3 consists of 13 residues. CDR3 nucleotide sequence: TGTGCCAGCAGTTTCGGACTAGATTCGACCCAGTACTTC. Amino acid sequence: CASSFGLDSTQYF.

This clone was seen only once. The J gene is TRBJ1-2, the V gene TRBV2, with D possibly being TRBD1 (6 bases). CDR1 and CDR2 from the germline V gene are SNHLY and FYNNEI. V was cut by 8 bases and J by 8 bases, with 18 bases left in between. This CDR3 comprises 13 residues. CDR3 region: CASDPEQGMGYTF. For the CDR3, the DNA is TGTGCCAGCGACCCGGAACAGGGTATGGGCTACACCTTC. Filled out from reference TRBV2 and TRBJ1-2, the complete variable domain reads EPEVTQTPSHQVTQMGQEVILRCVPISNHLYFYWYRQILGQKVEFLVSFYNNEISEKSEIFDDQFSVERPDGSNFTLKIRSTKLEDSAMYFCASDPEQGMGYTFGSGTRLTVV.

This clone has more than one count but fewer than ten. The rearrangement links TRBV10-3 to TRBJ1-2; 10 nucleotides line up with TRBD1. Trimming removed 3 bases from V and 6 bases from J; junction bases left unmatched: 10. The CDR3 sequence is 16 residues long. Per the germline V gene, CDR1 is ENHRY and CDR2 is SYGVKD. The CDR3 is CAISDLGTGDEDGYTF. CDR3 sequence (DNA): TGTGCCATCAGTGACCTCGGGACAGGGGACGAAGATGGCTACACCTTC.

This chain joins TRBV5-1 and TRBJ2-7; the D is unclear. V was cut by 0 bases and J by 3 bases, with 16 bases left in between. The CDR3 consists of 16 residues. Germline loops: CDR1 SGHRS, CDR2 YFSETQ. This CDR3 reads CASSLALGPSNYEQYF. The CDR3 nucleotides are TGCGCCAGCAGCTTGGCCTTGGGCCCTTCCAACTACGAGCAGTACTTC.

In this sample, this clone turned up a few times. This chain connects TRBV2 to TRBJ2-1; 11 bases align to TRBD2. Germline CDR1 reads SNHLY; CDR2 reads FYNNEI. This CDR3 comprises 14 residues. The junction had 3 bases not matched to a gene; V was cut back by 6 bases and J by 5 bases. The CDR3 loop is CASSAGLADNEQFF. DNA of the CDR3: TGTGCCAGCAGCGCGGGACTAGCGGACAATGAGCAGTTCTTC.

The chain joins TRBV5-1 to TRBJ2-5; the D gene is possibly TRBD1 (6 bases). CDR1 is SGHRS, CDR2 YFSETQ, per germline. This CDR3 region has 17 residues. The V end was cut by 4 bases, the J end by 4 bases, with 23 bases between. The CDR3 nucleotides are TGCGCCAGCAGCCTTCCGACACTAGGTTCAGGGGCAGAGACCCAGTACTTC. Residues: CASSLPTLGSGAETQYF.

The chain employs TRBV28 and TRBJ1-1; D may be TRBD1 (6 bases). The germline V gene has CDR1 MDHEN and CDR2 SYDVKM. The CDR3 runs to 13 residues. V was shortened by 7 bases and J by 8 bases, with 17 bases between the two germline ends. The CDR3 DNA is TGTGCCAGCACCTTCACAGGGTTAACCGAAGCTTTCTTT. It yields the protein CASTFTGLTEAFF.

The chain couples TRBV5-1 to TRBJ2-1; possible D gene TRBD1, 6 bases. Germline V gene sequence: CDR1 SGHRS, CDR2 YFSETQ. CDR3 size: 15 residues. V was trimmed by 4 bases and J by 8 bases, leaving 19 bases between them. In DNA form, the CDR3 reads TGCGCCAGCAGCCTCAGACAGGCACTGCGGGATGAGCAGTTCTTC. Residues: CASSLRQALRDEQFF.

The V call is TRBV9, the J call TRBJ1-1; D is perhaps TRBD1 (6 bases). Germline CDR1 reads SGDLS; CDR2 reads YYNGEE. This CDR3 spans 15 amino acids. Trimming left V 0 bases short and J 2 bases short, with 11 bases between. The CDR3 DNA sequence: TGTGCCAGCAGCGTAGGGGGGGGCGTAAACACTGAAGCTTTCTTT. It encodes CASSVGGGVNTEAFF.

This chain connects TRBV9 to TRBJ2-1; TRBD2 matches at 9 bases. The V and J ends lost 3 bases and 8 bases, in that order; junction bases with no gene match: 9. The germline V gene has CDR1 SGDLS and CDR2 YYNGEE. The CDR3 is 15 amino acids. The CDR3 loop reads CASSGVGRGGDEQFF. CDR3 in DNA: TGTGCCAGCAGCGGAGTGGGGCGGGGGGGTGATGAGCAGTTCTTC.

This clone was seen more than once but under ten times. The rearrangement links TRBV10-3 to TRBJ1-4; 8 positions agree with TRBD1. Per the germline V gene, CDR1 is ENHRY and CDR2 is SYGVKD. The CDR3 spans 15 residues. The trim removed 10 bases at V and 5 bases at J, leaving 12 bases unmatched. In DNA, the CDR3 is TGTGCCACCGCCACTCCGGACAGGGAAAATGAAAAACTGTTTTTT. It encodes CATATPDRENEKLFF.

This chain connects TRBV10-3 to TRBJ2-5, with D tentatively TRBD1 (6 bases). V gave up 6 bases and J gave up 4 bases, with 18 bases separating them. The CDR3 consists of 15 residues. The germline CDR1 and CDR2 sequences are ENHRY and SYGVKD. The CDR3 sequence is CAIRGQGIGRETQYF. The CDR3 bases are TGTGCCATCAGGGGACAAGGGATAGGGCGAGAGACCCAGTACTTC.

This clone was picked up one time. V usage is TRBV7-9 and J usage is TRBJ1-4; D is ambiguous. Germline V gene sequence: CDR1 SEHNR, CDR2 FQNEAQ (reference sequence). The CDR3 extends over 13 amino acids. Trimming left V 0 bases short and J 4 bases short, with 3 bases between. The CDR3 bases are TGTGCCAGCAGCTTAGCTCGTAATGAAAAACTGTTTTTT. It encodes CASSLARNEKLFF.

The chain combines TRBV29-1 with TRBJ2-1; the match to TRBD2 covers 12 bases. Germline V gives CDR1 SQVTM, CDR2 ANQGSEA. CDR3 length equals 13 residues. V was clipped by 4 bases and J by 6 bases; unmatched bases: 1. The CDR3: CSVGGLAGNEQFF. CDR3 DNA sequence: TGCAGCGTTGGGGGACTAGCGGGCAATGAGCAGTTCTTC.